The TCR beta chain under discussion was sequenced for a study of shared clonotypes between healthy human individuals. Study in general: Each donor's CD8 memory used one plate, CD8 naive two, each CD4 subset three.

As processed by the authors: Filtering of immunoSEQ junctional sequences could not match full-length read filtering. This table comes from immunoSEQ multiplex PCR, and its TCRdb copy is limited to in-frame clones, with some not included. The V and J calls and clone size were taken over from that table, and D and trimming were inferred from the DNA. The table records some 2,500,000 clones, 93% of them present only once. About this clone itself: Its antigen is undetermined.

Trimming took 4 bases from V and 2 from J; bases not matched to a gene: 13. There are 17 residues in the CDR3. Germline V gene sequence: CDR1 SGDLS, CDR2 YYNGEE. Whole-study results and caveats: Owing to a small donor count, the genetic and exposure-history diversity represented was limited. The study found lower generation probabilities in non-shared clonotypes than in those shared by all four donors.

The chain combines TRBV9 with TRBJ1-1, with 8 bases that match TRBD1. This receptor was obtained from a man between 18 and 29 years old in good health. Some clones in this sample may be carry-over from other donors' samples. The sequenced sample consisted of naive CD4+ T cells from PBMCs. Subset denoted: CD45RA+ positively selected. CDR3 nucleotide sequence: TGTGCCAGCAGCTTCTCGGACAGGGCCTCCCCAAACACTGAAGCTTTCTTT. Amino acids: CASSFSDRASPNTEAFF.